One and the same sample provided the 26 T cell receptor beta chains below, sequenced in a study of T-cell memory formation after mild COVID-19. TCRdb passed the 5' RACE reads through MiXCR, listing each CDR3 protein once. The sample lists some 200,000 distinct CDR3 sequences; around 21% were seen once. Sequencing was performed on PBMCs or a T cell subset sorted from them (not recorded which). These TCRs come from an adult woman who had mild COVID-19 (a few samples of this study predate the infection). Cell type and time point are not known.

The rearrangement links TRBV9 to TRBJ2-5, with 9 positions matching TRBD2. Looked up from germline, CDR1 is SGDLS and CDR2 is YYNGEE. The CDR3 is 16 residues long. V lost 3 bases and J lost 5; bases outside the gene matches: 11. The CDR3 reads CASSAPAGGPYETQYF. The CDR3 nucleotides are TGTGCCAGCAGCGCTCCGGCGGGAGGGCCTTACGAGACCCAGTACTTC.

This clonotype was found a few times. This chain connects TRBV29-1 to TRBJ2-7; 10 bases map to TRBD1. Germline CDR1 reads SQVTM; CDR2 reads ANQGSEA. The CDR3 covers 14 residues. V lost 2 bases and J lost 3; bases outside the gene matches: 4. The CDR3 bases are TGCAGCGTTGAACTAGGGACAGGGGTCTACGAGCAGTACTTC. It codes for CSVELGTGVYEQYF.

This clonotype showed up just a few times. The V call is TRBV30, the J call TRBJ2-1; D remains ambiguous. The germline V gene encodes CDR1 GTSNPN and CDR2 SVGIG (reference sequence). The CDR3 extends over 13 amino acids. The V and J ends lost 3 bases and 0 bases respectively, with 6 bases between them. This CDR3 is CAWRTTSYNEQFF. The CDR3 nucleotides are TGTGCCTGGAGGACGACCTCCTACAATGAGCAGTTCTTC.

There are a few counts of this clonotype. This rearrangement joins TRBV7-9 to TRBJ1-1; no firm D call. Trimming stripped 6 bases from V and 8 bases from J, with 13 bases between. Germline assignment: CDR1 SEHNR and CDR2 FQNEAQ (reference sequence). CDR3 length: 12 amino acids. The DNA of the CDR3 is TGTGCCAGCAGACACATCAGTTGGGAAGCTTTCTTT. It specifies CASRHISWEAFF.

This clonotype was detected a few times. The gene calls are TRBV15 and TRBJ2-3; no reliable D call. Trimming took off 1 base at V and 2 bases at J, with 16 bases between the two ends. CDR1 is LNHNV and CDR2 is YYDKDF in the germline V gene (reference sequence). The length of the CDR3 is 17 residues. The CDR3 DNA reads TGTGCCACCAGCAGAGTCCCGCGGCAGTTTAACACAGATACGCAGTATTTT. It specifies CATSRVPRQFNTDTQYF. The whole variable domain, remainder taken from reference TRBV15 and TRBJ2-3, is DAMVIQNPRYQVTQFGKPVTLSCSQTLNHNVMYWYQQKSSQAPKLLFHYYDKDFNNEADTPDNFQSRRPNTSFCFLDIRSPGLGDTAMYLCATSRVPRQFNTDTQYFGPGTRLTVL.

The chain couples TRBV11-2 to TRBJ2-5; D gene ambiguous. The CDR3 is 13 amino acids. The germline V gene has CDR1 SGHAT and CDR2 FQNNGV. The V gene lost 1 base and the J gene lost 4 bases, with 7 bases spanning the gap. CDR3 nucleotides: TGTGCCAGCAGCTTAGGGGTTCGAGAGACCCAGTACTTC. Its translation: CASSLGVRETQYF. The variable domain in full, with the rest retrieved from reference TRBV11-2 and TRBJ2-5, is EAGVAQSPRYKIIEKRQSVAFWCNPISGHATLYWYQQILGQGPKLLIQFQNNGVVDDSQLPKDRFSAERLKGVDSTLKIQPAKLEDSAVYLCASSLGVRETQYFGPGTRLLVL.

Written as DNA, the CDR3 is TGTGCCAGTAGTATGGCCAGCGGGAGGTTTTACAATGAGCAGTTCTTC. Its protein product is CASSMASGRFYNEQFF. The chain is built from TRBV19 and TRBJ2-1; 9 bases line up with TRBD2. This CDR3 has 16 residues. In germline, CDR1 is LNHDA, CDR2 SQIVND (reference sequence). V shed 3 bases and J 4 bases; nucleotides not matched to a gene: 7. Drawing the rest from reference TRBV19 and TRBJ2-1, the complete variable domain is DGGITQSPKYLFRKEGQNVTLSCEQNLNHDAMYWYRQDPGQGLRLIYYSQIVNDFQKGDIAEGYSVSREKKESFPLTVTSAQKNPTAFYLCASSMASGRFYNEQFFGPGTRLTVL.

This clonotype was detected only a few times. This chain links TRBV12-3 or TRBV12-4 with TRBJ1-2, with D perhaps matching TRBD1 (5 bases). The CDR3 consists of 13 residues. The V and J ends lost 6 bases and 4 bases respectively, with 12 bases between them. The CDR3 region is CASRRRDFYGYTF. The CDR3 DNA follows: TGTGCCAGCAGAAGACGGGACTTCTATGGCTACACCTTC.

V is TRBV9 and J is TRBJ2-7, with 9 bases aligning to TRBD2. V was clipped by 4 bases and J by 7 bases; unmatched bases: 12. CDR3 length: 15 amino acids. Per the germline V gene, CDR1 is SGDLS and CDR2 is YYNGEE. CDR3 DNA sequence: TGTGCCAGCAGCACCTATAGCGGGGGCCTCGGTGAGCAGTACTTC. Translation gives CASSTYSGGLGEQYF. Full variable domain (outside the CDR3, taken from reference TRBV9 and TRBJ2-7): DSGVTQTPKHLITATGQRVTLRCSPRSGDLSVYWYQQSLDQGLQFLIQYYNGEERAKGNILERFSAQQFPDLHSELNLSSLELGDSALYFCASSTYSGGLGEQYFGPGTRLTVT.

The chain links TRBV18 to TRBJ2-1; maybe TRBD1 (6 bases). The CDR3 consists of 15 residues. Germline CDR1 KGHSH, CDR2 LQKENI. Trimming took 3 bases from V and 6 from J, leaving 15 bases between them. CDR3 sequence (DNA): TGTGCCAGCTCACCTCCAGGGGTAGTGGTCAATGAGCAGTTCTTC. Protein product: CASSPPGVVVNEQFF.

This clonotype was seen more than once but under ten times. The rearrangement links TRBV12-3 or TRBV12-4 to TRBJ1-2; D is undetermined. This CDR3 is built from 13 residues. The germline V and J ends were trimmed by 3 bases and 3 bases, with 8 bases remaining between them. The CDR3 loop is CASSLVRDYGYTF. CDR3 nucleotides: TGTGCCAGCAGTTTGGTTAGGGACTATGGCTACACCTTC.

The chain combines TRBV20-1 with TRBJ2-7, with D possibly being TRBD2 (5 bases). V lost 7 bases, J lost 0 bases, and 13 bases lay in between. Germline CDR1 and CDR2: DFQATT and SNEGSKA (reference sequence). The CDR3 runs 13 residues. CDR3 bases: TGCAGTGTCCGGAGGAGGAGCTCCTACGAGCAGTACTTC. Its protein product is CSVRRRSSYEQYF.

This clonotype was seen a handful of times. The rearrangement links TRBV20-1 to TRBJ2-1; 9 positions match TRBD2. From germline, CDR1 is DFQATT and CDR2 SNEGSKA (reference sequence). V dropped 4 bases and J dropped 10; count of bases not matched to a gene: 5. CDR3 size: 12 residues. As DNA, the CDR3 is TGCAGTGCTACTATTCTAGCGGGAGAGCAGTTCTTC. Translation: CSATILAGEQFF.

This clonotype was found a few times. CDR3 amino acids: CASSPRDGITDTQYF. The CDR3 DNA reads TGTGCCAGCTCACCACGGGACGGTATCACAGATACGCAGTATTTT. This sequence joins TRBV18 and TRBJ2-3, with D perhaps being TRBD1 or TRBD2 (5 bases each). The germline gives CDR1 KGHSH, CDR2 LQKENI. V shed 1 base and J shed 2 bases, with 10 bases lying between them. The CDR3 runs to 15 residues.

This clonotype was seen at least ten times. The gene calls are TRBV7-8 and TRBJ2-2; D remains unclear. Trimming cost V 5 bases and J 0 bases, with 4 bases left between them. Per germline, CDR1 SGHVS and CDR2 FQNEAQ. The CDR3 has 13 residues. CDR3 sequence: CASSLTNTGELFF. Here the CDR3 DNA reads TGTGCCAGCAGCCTTACGAACACCGGGGAGCTGTTTTTT.

The V call is TRBV6-5, the J call TRBJ1-2, with 12 bases identical to TRBD1. The ends lost 5 bases at V and 3 bases at J; junction bases unmatched: 7. This CDR3 has 16 residues. Looked up from germline, CDR1 is MNHEY and CDR2 is SVGAGI. As DNA, the CDR3 is TGTGCCAGCAGTCCCTACGGGACAGGGGGCGACTATGGCTACACCTTC. Its protein product is CASSPYGTGGDYGYTF.

This clonotype turned up a few times. The J gene is TRBJ2-7, the V gene TRBV29-1; 8 bases are shared with TRBD1. This CDR3 contains 14 residues. The V gene end was trimmed by 6 bases and the J gene end by 2 bases; junction bases not matched to a gene: 9. Germline V gene data show CDR1 as SQVTM and CDR2 as ANQGSEA. The CDR3, as DNA: TGCAGCGTGGACGGACAGGGCGCAACCTACGAGCAGTACTTC. The encoded protein is CSVDGQGATYEQYF.

The rearrangement joins TRBV29-1 to TRBJ2-2; D is uncertain. CDR3 length equals 13 residues. Germline CDR1 is SQVTM and CDR2 is ANQGSEA. The V and J ends lost 5 bases and 0 bases respectively, with 7 bases between them. The CDR3 coding sequence is TGCAGCGTTCGGCAGTCGAACACCGGGGAGCTGTTTTTT. Translated, it gives CSVRQSNTGELFF.

This clonotype was counted only a few times. The chain couples TRBV20-1 to TRBJ1-2, with D possibly being TRBD1 (6 bases). The V end lost 7 bases, the J end lost 2 bases, and 14 bases lay between the germline ends. This CDR3 has 13 amino acids. CDR1 and CDR2 from the germline V gene are DFQATT and SNEGSKA (reference sequence). CDR3 DNA sequence: TGCAGTGTTCTTCTTACAGGGAACTATGGCTACACCTTC. As protein: CSVLLTGNYGYTF.

This clonotype was seen a handful of times. The chain carries TRBV7-2 and TRBJ2-1; D unresolved. The germline V and J ends were trimmed by 2 bases and 6 bases, with 11 bases remaining between them. This CDR3 is 14 amino acids long. In germline, CDR1 is SGHTA, CDR2 FQGNSA. The CDR3 spells CASSLFALTNEQFF. The CDR3, as DNA: TGTGCCAGCAGCTTATTCGCTCTGACCAATGAGCAGTTCTTC.

V is TRBV27 and J is TRBJ2-5; 9 bases are a match to TRBD1. This CDR3 spans 17 amino acids. In germline, CDR1 is MNHEY, CDR2 SMNVEV (reference sequence). Germline trimming cut 4 bases from V and 5 bases from J; bases unmatched to any gene: 14. The CDR3 spells CASSWNTVQGARETQYF. The CDR3 nucleotides are TGTGCCAGCAGTTGGAATACGGTACAGGGGGCTCGGGAGACCCAGTACTTC.

This chain connects TRBV7-9 to TRBJ2-3; 7 nucleotides align to TRBD2. Germline V gene sequence: CDR1 SEHNR, CDR2 FQNEAQ (reference sequence). There are 15 residues in the CDR3. V shed 4 bases and J 4 bases; nucleotides not matched to a gene: 8. The CDR3 DNA follows: TGTGCCAGCAGCTCCGGACTAGTGGGGGCAGATACGCAGTATTTT. It translates to CASSSGLVGADTQYF.

This clonotype was seen a few times. The genes are TRBV7-2 and TRBJ2-2; D gene uncertain. V lost 3 bases and J 1 base, leaving 12 bases between the germline ends. CDR3 length equals 16 residues. Per germline, CDR1 SGHTA and CDR2 FQGNSA. Written as DNA, the CDR3 is TGTGCCAGCAGCTTTGCCCGGGCGATGAACACCGGGGAGCTGTTTTTT. The encoded protein is CASSFARAMNTGELFF.

In this sample, this clonotype turned up many times. The genes are TRBV9 and TRBJ2-1; the match to TRBD1 covers 9 bases. The junction had 3 bases not matched to a gene; V was cut back by 3 bases and J by 2 bases. The CDR3 is made up of 15 amino acids. The germline V gene has CDR1 SGDLS and CDR2 YYNGEE. CDR3: CASSATGGPYNEQFF. Here the CDR3 DNA reads TGTGCCAGCAGCGCTACAGGGGGCCCCTACAATGAGCAGTTCTTC. The variable domain in full, with the rest retrieved from reference TRBV9 and TRBJ2-1, is DSGVTQTPKHLITATGQRVTLRCSPRSGDLSVYWYQQSLDQGLQFLIQYYNGEERAKGNILERFSAQQFPDLHSELNLSSLELGDSALYFCASSATGGPYNEQFFGPGTRLTVL.

V gene TRBV7-9 combines with J gene TRBJ1-1, with TRBD1 matching 11 bases. Unmatched junction bases numbered 12, after V lost 8 bases and J lost 4 bases. This CDR3 is built from 16 residues. CDR1 is SEHNR and CDR2 is FQNEAQ in the germline V gene (reference sequence). CDR3: CASLGIGQGAVTEAFF. For the CDR3, the DNA is TGTGCCAGCTTGGGGATAGGACAGGGGGCTGTCACTGAAGCTTTCTTT.

This clonotype was counted between two and nine times. The chain is built from TRBV12-3 or TRBV12-4 and TRBJ2-1; 7 nucleotides line up with TRBD2. The V and J ends lost 3 bases and 7 bases, in that order; junction bases with no gene match: 3. This CDR3 region has 13 residues. The CDR3 nucleotides are TGTGCCAGCAGTTTCGGGGGGTTAAATGAGCAGTTCTTC. It encodes CASSFGGLNEQFF.